Presented here are 22 T cell receptor beta chains from one specimen sequenced in a study of shared clonotypes between healthy human individuals. Data came from immunoSEQ multiplex PCR; TCRdb stores just in-frame clones and leaves some out. The table has millions of clones, 95% seen once. The sample was naive CD4+ T cells sorted from blood. The subset: CD45RA+ positively selected. The receptors shown here come from a man between 18 and 29 years old in good health.

This chain joins TRBV19 and TRBJ1-6; 10 nucleotides agree with TRBD1. This CDR3 spans 15 amino acids. CDR1 and CDR2 from the germline V gene are LNHDA and SQIVND (reference sequence). The V gene end was trimmed by 7 bases and the J gene end by 5 bases; junction bases not matched to a gene: 5. CDR3 sequence: CASTTGQGHNSPLHF. As DNA, the CDR3 is TGTGCCAGTACCACGGGACAGGGGCATAATTCACCCCTCCACTTT.

This chain joins TRBV19 and TRBJ2-6; a possible D gene is TRBD2 (6 bases). V was cut by 7 bases and J by 2 bases, with 12 bases left in between. CDR1 and CDR2 from the germline V gene are LNHDA and SQIVND (reference sequence). The CDR3 has 15 amino acids. This CDR3 reads CASIERRAGANVLTF. CDR3 DNA: TGTGCCAGTATCGAGCGGAGGGCTGGGGCCAACGTCCTGACTTTC. The full variable domain, its missing parts supplied by reference TRBV19 and TRBJ2-6, is DGGITQSPKYLFRKEGQNVTLSCEQNLNHDAMYWYRQDPGQGLRLIYYSQIVNDFQKGDIAEGYSVSREKKESFPLTVTSAQKNPTAFYLCASIERRAGANVLTFGAGSRLTVL.

V is TRBV2 and J is TRBJ2-1, with D unclear. There are 14 residues in the CDR3. V was clipped by 6 bases and J by 4 bases, with 13 bases between them. Germline-derived CDR1 and CDR2 are SNHLY and FYNNEI. CDR3: CASSSRGVYNEQFF. CDR3 nucleotide sequence: TGTGCCAGCAGCTCACGTGGGGTATACAATGAGCAGTTCTTC.

V usage is TRBV5-1 and J usage is TRBJ2-5; 8 nucleotides align to TRBD1. CDR3 size: 15 residues. Trimming cost V 4 bases and J 1 base; bases outside gene matches: 6. Germline V gene data show CDR1 as SGHRS and CDR2 as YFSETQ. The CDR3: CASSTRTGRQETQYF. The DNA of the CDR3 is TGCGCCAGCAGCACCCGGACAGGGCGCCAAGAGACCCAGTACTTC.

This clone appeared a single time. This chain connects TRBV6-1 to TRBJ1-6; no clear D gene. The V gene lost 6 bases and the J gene lost 6 bases, with 15 bases spanning the gap. The germline V gene has CDR1 MNHNS and CDR2 SASEGT. The CDR3 is 15 amino acids. The CDR3 DNA is TGTGCCAGCAGCCCCCCGAGCGCTCGTAATTCACCCCTCCACTTT. As protein: CASSPPSARNSPLHF.

Concerning this clone: A read error is possible here, since a much larger clone lies one base away. Distinct nucleotide sequences in the sample also encode this CDR3. This rearrangement joins TRBV30 to TRBJ1-5; a weak D match, TRBD1 (5 bases). This CDR3 has 15 residues. Looked up from germline, CDR1 is GTSNPN and CDR2 is SVGIG (reference sequence). The ends were cut back, 3 bases at V and 0 bases at J, with 12 bases in the middle. This chain's CDR3 is CAWSVWGSSNQPQHF. Here the CDR3 DNA reads TGTGCCTGGAGCGTATGGGGCAGTAGCAATCAGCCCCAGCATTTT.

This clone was detected only once. The V gene is TRBV28, the J gene TRBJ1-6; D unresolved. CDR1 is MDHEN and CDR2 is SYDVKM in the germline V gene. The CDR3 runs 16 residues. Between the trimmed V and J ends, which lost 1 base and 9 bases, there was a span of 16 bases. The CDR3 DNA reads as TGTGCCAGCAGTTTATCAGTAGGCAAGCAGAGTTCACCCCTCCACTTT. It specifies CASSLSVGKQSSPLHF.

This clone was counted once. The chain carries TRBV10-2 and TRBJ2-3; unclear D gene. The V and J ends lost 8 bases and 5 bases respectively, with 23 bases between them. The CDR3 sequence is 16 residues long. Germline CDR1 is WSHSY and CDR2 is SAAADI. The CDR3 protein is CASPPESPALIDTQYF. The CDR3 region has the DNA TGCGCCAGCCCCCCCGAGAGCCCAGCATTGATAGATACGCAGTATTTT.

This clone occurred once. This sequence joins TRBV4-2 and TRBJ1-3; 7 positions match TRBD1. CDR1 and CDR2 (germline): LGHNA, YNFKEQ. The CDR3 is 16 amino acids. J lost 5 bases, V lost 3 bases, and 10 bases had no gene match. The CDR3 DNA reads TGTGCCAGCAGCCACTTATTTGACAGGGACAGAAACACCATATATTTT. Residues: CASSHLFDRDRNTIYF.

V usage is TRBV9 and J usage is TRBJ1-2; no clear D gene. The CDR3 length is 14 residues. Trimming cost V 1 base and J 3 bases, with 10 bases left between them. Germline V gene lookup returns CDR1 SGDLS and CDR2 YYNGEE. Here the CDR3 DNA reads TGTGCCAGCAGCGTATCGTATGGGGACTATGGCTACACCTTC. Translation gives CASSVSYGDYGYTF.

The chain employs TRBV10-1 and TRBJ1-3; no clear D gene. The CDR3 has 14 residues. Between the trimmed V and J ends, which lost 3 bases and 3 bases, there was a span of 9 bases. CDR1 and CDR2 from the germline V gene are WNHNN and SYGVQD (reference sequence). The CDR3 DNA reads as TGCGCCAGCAGTGACAGGCGGGATGGAAACACCATATATTTT. Protein product: CASSDRRDGNTIYF.

J is TRBJ2-1 and V is TRBV6-5, with 13 bases that match TRBD2. CDR3 length equals 14 residues. The ends lost 6 bases at V and 7 bases at J; junction bases unmatched: 3. CDR1 and CDR2 (germline): MNHEY, SVGAGI. In DNA, the CDR3 is TGTGCCAGCAGACTAGCGGGAGGGCAGAATGAGCAGTTCTTC. It specifies CASRLAGGQNEQFF.

This clone was picked up a small number of times. This sample includes further DNA sequences coding for the same CDR3. Written as DNA, the CDR3 is TGCGCCAGCAGCCAAGTCTCAGGGGTCTATGGCTACACCTTC. It codes for CASSQVSGVYGYTF. The rearrangement uses TRBV4-1 and TRBJ1-2; TRBD1 is a possible D gene (6 bases). V was shortened by 1 base and J by 4 bases, with 10 bases between the two germline ends. This CDR3 has 14 residues. In germline, CDR1 is MGHRA, CDR2 YSYEKL.

The chain has TRBV6-6 and TRBJ1-3; D not resolved. The CDR3 runs 13 residues. V lost 5 bases and J 3 bases, leaving 8 bases between the germline ends. CDR1 and CDR2 from the germline V gene are MNHNY and SVGAGI (reference sequence). DNA of the CDR3: TGTGCCAGCAGTGGAGACGGTGGAAACACCATATATTTT. Its protein product is CASSGDGGNTIYF.

This chain uses TRBV7-2 with TRBJ2-1; TRBD2 matches 10 bases. The germline gives CDR1 SGHTA, CDR2 FQGNSA. Trimming at V came to 5 bases and at J to 6 bases, leaving 16 bases not matched to a gene. The CDR3 length is 18 residues. The CDR3: CASSQIPLPSGRSNEQFF. The CDR3 DNA reads as TGTGCCAGCAGCCAAATCCCTCTCCCTAGCGGGAGAAGCAATGAGCAGTTCTTC.

The chain couples TRBV19 to TRBJ2-2, with D possibly being TRBD2 (6 bases). This CDR3 comprises 15 residues. Trimming pared 2 bases from V and 6 bases from J, leaving 13 bases between. The V gene's germline CDR1 is LNHDA and CDR2 SQIVND (reference sequence). CDR3: CASSISPSAPGELFF. The DNA of the CDR3 is TGTGCCAGTAGTATAAGCCCTAGCGCGCCCGGGGAGCTGTTTTTT.

V usage is TRBV7-2 and J usage is TRBJ1-6; D remains ambiguous. Looked up from germline, CDR1 is SGHTA and CDR2 is FQGNSA. The V end lost 6 bases, the J end lost 6 bases, and 12 bases lay between the germline ends. The CDR3 covers 14 residues. As DNA, the CDR3 is TGTGCCAGCAGATCCGGGGTGTTTAATTCACCCCTCCACTTT. As protein: CASRSGVFNSPLHF. Combining the CDR3 with reference TRBV7-2 and TRBJ1-6 gives the whole variable domain GAGVSQSPSNKVTEKGKDVELRCDPISGHTALYWYRQSLGQGLEFLIYFQGNSAPDKSGLPSDRFSAERTGGSVSTLTIQRTQQEDSAVYLCASRSGVFNSPLHFGNGTRLTVT.

The chain uses TRBV7-9 and TRBJ2-1; D may be TRBD2 (5 bases). The germline V gene has CDR1 SEHNR and CDR2 FQNEAQ (reference sequence). With 5 bases removed from V and 10 bases from J, the gap between germline ends came to 21 bases. The CDR3 extends over 15 amino acids. Written as DNA, the CDR3 is TGTGCCAGCAGCCCGCCTAGCTCTTTAACTTGGGAGCAGTTCTTC. It specifies CASSPPSSLTWEQFF.

The chain has TRBV10-3 and TRBJ2-5; D is unclear. CDR1 is ENHRY, CDR2 SYGVKD, per germline. V lost 3 bases, J lost 5 bases, and 10 bases lay in between. This CDR3 has 13 amino acids. The CDR3 DNA is TGTGCCATCAGTGATATGGCTGAGGAGACCCAGTACTTC. Translated, it gives CAISDMAEETQYF.

The chain combines TRBV5-1 with TRBJ2-2, with 7 nucleotides matching TRBD1. CDR1 and CDR2 from the germline V gene are SGHRS and YFSETQ. With 4 bases clipped from V and 6 bases from J, the junction kept 9 bases outside the gene matches. This CDR3 spans 15 amino acids. The CDR3 bases are TGCGCCAGCAGCCCCGGACAGGTAGTAGCCGGGGAGCTGTTTTTT. It codes for CASSPGQVVAGELFF.

The V and J genes are TRBV2 and TRBJ1-5, with D maybe TRBD1 (6 bases). Germline V gene data show CDR1 as SNHLY and CDR2 as FYNNEI. This CDR3 is 12 amino acids long. Trimming left V 8 bases short and J 9 bases short, with 14 bases between. This CDR3 is CASLGRGTPQHF. CDR3 nucleotide sequence: TGTGCCAGCCTTGGGAGGGGGACGCCCCAGCATTTT.

V usage is TRBV10-3 and J usage is TRBJ1-4; D possibly corresponds to TRBD1 (6 bases). V shed 4 bases and J shed 2 bases, with 11 bases lying between them. The CDR3 consists of 15 residues. Per the germline V gene, CDR1 is ENHRY and CDR2 is SYGVKD. This CDR3 reads CAISAGGLTNEKLFF. The CDR3, as DNA: TGTGCCATCAGTGCCGGGGGCCTTACTAATGAAAAACTGTTTTTT.